This T cell receptor (beta chain) was sequenced during a study of OX40 agonist ivuxolimab in advanced cancers. About the full investigation: The costimulatory receptor OX40 (CD134) was targeted by ivuxolimab, a fully human IgG2 agonistic monoclonal antibody. Intravenous ivuxolimab was administered to patients every 2 weeks at six dose levels: 0.01, 0.1, 0.3, 1.5, 3 and 10 mg/kg. Of the 50 or so patients in dose escalation, some 20 had hepatocellular carcinoma, around 15 had melanoma, 9 had renal cell carcinoma and 9 had head and neck cancer. A male proportion of 70% to 90% and a mean age of around 60 years, ranging from 23 to 79, were recorded for the dose-escalation cohort. Patients were allowed to have had prior anti-PD-1, anti-PD-L1 or anti-CTLA-4 therapy, and 40% to 45% of the dose-escalation patients had previously received checkpoint inhibitors. Three dose-escalation patients achieved partial responses, one with hepatocellular carcinoma and two with cutaneous melanoma. The purpose of peripheral TCRbeta sequencing was to test whether ivuxolimab changed TCR sequence diversity and led to clonal T-cell expansion. The monotherapy dose-escalation portion (N ≈ 50 patients) of the phase I ivuxolimab trial is reported in the paper.

Genomic DNA was isolated from the sorted cells so that the TCRbeta CDR3 region could be sequenced. TCRbeta CDR3 regions were sequenced using the immunoSEQ Assay. The source is immuneACCESS, and TCRdb retained only in-frame sequences with V and J called. Part of the clones is not carried over; for the studies checked, unresolved V genes explain less than half of this, and the remainder is unexplained. The sample contains 95,000 to 120,000 clones, less than 95% of them found a single time. Roughly 0.66% of the sample is in the top ten clones. The trial excluded patients who had a history of autoimmune disease or who were on systemic immunosuppression. Peripheral blood for TCR sequencing was collected from all dose cohorts at baseline, on cycle 4 day 1, and on cycle 7 day 1. The samples were drawn from a first-in-human, open-label, multicenter phase I dose-escalation trial of ivuxolimab. Adults with locally advanced or metastatic melanoma, renal cell carcinoma, hepatocellular carcinoma or head and neck squamous cell carcinoma were enrolled in the trial. CD4+ and CD8+ T cells were sorted separately from peripheral blood before TCR sequencing.

V is shortened by 6 bases, J by 0 bases, and the region joining them spans 14 bases. The germline V gene encodes CDR1 MNHNS and CDR2 SASEGT. From cysteine to phenylalanine, the CDR3 is 15 amino acids long. The DNA shown is the 45-base CDR3, in frame from base 1. Overall study results and their limits: Partial responders in the 0.1-3.0 mg/kg groups had among the lowest normalized peripheral clonal expansion, especially among CD8+ T cells. Low levels of normalized T-cell clonal expansion were also seen in some patients who did not respond. Which antigens the clonally expanded peripheral T cells were specific for was not determined. At doses from 0.1 to 3.0 mg/kg, clonal expansion was seen in both CD4+ and CD8+ blood T cells between baseline and week 6. After ivuxolimab, expanded clones were on average more numerous among CD8+ T cells than among CD4+ T cells.

With regard to this clone: Its antigen specificity is not known. No per-base quality is available; no much larger clone lies one base away.

Sequences were derived from CD4+ or CD8+ T cells sorted from blood, sampled in a trial of the OX40 agonist ivuxolimab. The clonotype comes from an adult with an advanced solid tumor such as melanoma, head and neck, liver or kidney cancer. The chain was built from TRBV6-1 and TRBJ2-5; no D gene is confidently identified. The nucleotide sequence reads as follows: TGTGCCAGCAGGCTTAGCCGCTCGTACCAAGAGACCCAGTACTTC. This codes for CASRLSRSYQETQYF.